The 14 T cell receptor beta chains reported below all come from one sample, sequenced in a study of cytomegalovirus exposure and HLA in healthy donors. It was with 60 Vbeta and 13 Jbeta primers that the PCR ran. Only in-frame clones appear in the TCRdb table, and some are missing; sequencing was by immunoSEQ multiplex PCR. This listing includes some 60,000 clones. The sequenced sample consisted of PBMCs. All receptors derive from a man aged 25 to 40 in good health and CMV-seropositive.

This chain links TRBV29-1 with TRBJ2-7; maybe TRBD2 (6 bases). V was trimmed by 1 base and J by 5 bases, leaving 18 bases between them. The CDR3 runs 15 residues. Germline V lookup: CDR1 SQVTM, CDR2 ANQGSEA. CDR3 nucleotide sequence: TGCAGCGTTGAAGGGGGAGGACCTGTTATCGACGAGCAGTACTTC. This codes for CSVEGGGPVIDEQYF.

The chain couples TRBV19 to TRBJ2-1; TRBD2 matches 8 bases. Germline-derived CDR1 and CDR2 are LNHDA and SQIVND (reference sequence). The CDR3 covers 13 residues. Trimming at V came to 4 bases and at J to 6 bases, leaving 2 bases not matched to a gene. CDR3 in amino acids: CASSTGGTNEQFF. The CDR3 bases are TGTGCCAGTAGTACGGGGGGGACCAATGAGCAGTTCTTC.

V gene TRBV29-1 combines with J gene TRBJ2-1, with TRBD1 identical over 7 bases. V was pared by 7 bases and J by 2 bases, with 5 bases of the junction left unmatched. The CDR3 is made up of 13 amino acids. Per germline, CDR1 SQVTM and CDR2 ANQGSEA. CDR3 coding DNA: TGCAGCGGAGGACAGGCGACCTACAATGAGCAGTTCTTC. It yields the protein CSGGQATYNEQFF.

V is TRBV9 and J is TRBJ2-3, with D possibly being TRBD2 (7 bases). This CDR3 region has 16 residues. CDR1 and CDR2 (germline): SGDLS, YYNGEE. Trimming left V 0 bases short and J 3 bases short, with 14 bases between. CDR3 nucleotide sequence: TGTGCCAGCAGCGTAGAGGGGGGGGGCCCGACAGATACGCAGTATTTT. Translating gives CASSVEGGGPTDTQYF.

The chain recombines TRBV7-9 with TRBJ1-1; 7 nucleotides line up with TRBD1. Trimming removed 5 bases from V and 6 bases from J; junction bases left unmatched: 12. The germline V gene has CDR1 SEHNR and CDR2 FQNEAQ (reference sequence). CDR3 length: 15 residues. CDR3 sequence (DNA): TGTGCCAGCAGCCAAAGGGGGCAGGGGGACCCTGAAGCTTTCTTT. It is translated as CASSQRGQGDPEAFF.

The chain joins TRBV7-3 to TRBJ2-2; TRBD2 matches at 9 bases. This CDR3 has 17 residues. J was trimmed by 3 bases and V by 5 bases; bases with no gene match: 10. From germline, CDR1 is SGHTA and CDR2 FQGTGA. In nucleotides, the CDR3 is TGTGCCAGCAGCGTAATTCCTAGCGGGATTTACACCGGGGAGCTGTTTTTT. Translation gives CASSVIPSGIYTGELFF.

This chain uses TRBV28 with TRBJ2-5; D perhaps matches TRBD2 (6 bases). There are 15 residues in the CDR3. Per the germline V gene, CDR1 is MDHEN and CDR2 is SYDVKM. V was trimmed by 8 bases and J by 1 base, leaving 17 bases between them. The CDR3 loop reads CASLTSAGSQETQYF. The CDR3 nucleotides are TGTGCCAGCCTTACTTCTGCGGGATCCCAAGAGACCCAGTACTTC.

V gene TRBV19 combines with J gene TRBJ2-5, with a weak D call TRBD1 (6 bases). V was clipped by 4 bases and J by 3 bases, with 9 bases between them. Germline V gene lookup returns CDR1 LNHDA and CDR2 SQIVND (reference sequence). This CDR3 is 13 amino acids long. CDR3 residues: CASSSRGEETQYF. The CDR3 DNA sequence: TGTGCCAGTAGTAGCAGGGGTGAAGAGACCCAGTACTTC.

DNA for the CDR3: TGTGCCAGCAGCTTGTCAGGGTTGAGCACAGATACGCAGTATTTT. This translates into CASSLSGLSTDTQYF. The chain carries TRBV5-5 and TRBJ2-3; D possibly corresponds to TRBD1 (5 bases). This CDR3 has 15 residues. Trimming shortened V by 1 base and J by 0 bases, and 9 bases separated the two germline ends. Germline CDR1 is SGHKS and CDR2 is YYEKEE (reference sequence).

The chain links TRBV7-6 to TRBJ1-1; TRBD1 agrees at 7 bases. The CDR3 length is 14 residues. The germline V gene has CDR1 SGHVS and CDR2 FNYEAQ. With V trimmed by 6 bases and J by 2 bases, 6 bases remained unmatched. The DNA of the CDR3 is TGTGCCAGCAGTCAAGGACAGGCCAACACTGAAGCTTTCTTT. Translation gives CASSQGQANTEAFF.

The chain is built from TRBV5-1 and TRBJ1-1, with a possible D match to TRBD1 (6 bases). The CDR3 spans 15 residues. Trimming took 0 bases from V and 6 from J, leaving 15 bases between them. CDR1 is SGHRS, CDR2 YFSETQ, per germline. CDR3 loop: CASSLDGTPFAEAFF. CDR3 nucleotide sequence: TGCGCCAGCAGCTTGGACGGGACACCCTTCGCTGAAGCTTTCTTT.

The V gene is TRBV9, the J gene TRBJ1-3; D may be TRBD1 (5 bases). The ends were cut back, 0 bases at V and 2 bases at J, with 12 bases in the middle. This CDR3 is 16 amino acids long. The germline V gene encodes CDR1 SGDLS and CDR2 YYNGEE. The DNA of the CDR3 is TGTGCCAGCAGCGTAGGGTGGGGCAGTACTGGAAACACCATATATTTT. This codes for CASSVGWGSTGNTIYF.

V and J are TRBV9 and TRBJ2-3; TRBD2 matches 9 bases. The CDR3 spans 16 residues. Trimming cost V 1 base and J 5 bases; bases outside gene matches: 8. The germline CDR1 and CDR2 sequences are SGDLS and YYNGEE. CDR3 sequence (DNA): TGTGCCAGCAGCGTAATGGGCGGGGGGGCGGTAGATACGCAGTATTTT. Translating gives CASSVMGGGAVDTQYF.

The genes are TRBV13 and TRBJ1-1, with 8 bases aligning to TRBD1. CDR1 is PRHDT, CDR2 FYEKMQ, per germline (reference sequence). Trimming took 0 bases from V and 3 from J; bases not matched to a gene: 0. The CDR3 runs to 14 residues. Here the CDR3 reads CASSLGTGDTEAFF. The CDR3 nucleotides read TGTGCCAGCAGCTTAGGGACAGGGGACACTGAAGCTTTCTTT.